Listed below are T cell receptor beta chains from one sample, sequenced in a study of tumor-infiltrating lymphocytes in primary liver carcinoma. TCRdb itself ran the multiplex PCR reads through MiXCR, one entry per CDR3 protein. This sample has around 80,000 distinct CDR3 sequences, with 60% to 75% found just once. The specimen was liver tumor tissue from sampling region 1. These receptors were obtained from a man between 40 and 49 years old with primary liver carcinoma and hepatitis B virus infection. Both conserved end residues are trimmed from each CDR3.

J	V	CDR3
TRBJ1-2	TRBV7-9	ASSSTGIYDYT
TRBJ2-1	TRBV10-3	VIQGASSYSEQF
TRBJ2-5	TRBV11-1	VSSPRPEVRKDFQETRY
TRBJ1-1	TRBV11-1	PGSLQTAENTEAF
TRBJ2-3	TRBV7-9	ASSLAGGPGTQY
TRBJ2-7	TRBV6-6	ASSYTMPSGSNEQY
TRBJ2-7	TRBV4-1	TSSRDLGSTSEQY
TRBJ2-3	TRBV11-2	VGGTREPADTQY
TRBJ2-6	TRBV11-2	TSSLFGPSGANVLT
TRBJ2-7	TRBV11-2	ASSLGWVGAGYEQY
TRBJ2-7	TRBV11-2	VSSQGLAGSPFYEQY
TRBJ1-5	TRBV6-6	GSSYRIEYSNQPQH
TRBJ2-1	TRBV28	ASRLTSGTGTATKGQF
TRBJ1-1	TRBV6-6	AISYSIATTEAF